The rows below give T cell receptor beta chains drawn from one sample of a study of Tregs in tolerant kidney transplant recipients. Sequencing used immunoSEQ multiplex PCR; TCRdb keeps in-frame clones, though not all of them. The sample includes roughly 66,000 clones, around 90% seen only once; the top ten take about 10%. The source was CD8+ T cells from blood, collected before the transplant. The receptors stem from a human donor who received a combined kidney and bone marrow transplant. CDR3s leave out the opening cysteine and the closing phenylalanine or tryptophan. Clone size is stated in some rows and not others, as once, few, many or a class when expanded.

v_call,clone_size,j_call,cdr3_length,cdr3_aa
TRBV2,.,TRBJ1-5,13,ASSFGGTGNQPQH
TRBV5-1,few,TRBJ2-1,10,ASTRQGDEQF
TRBV7-3,.,TRBJ2-2,15,ASSPQGQGFVDGELF
TRBV30,.,TRBJ2-1,14,AWTGGTGRGGGEQF
TRBV28,.,TRBJ2-5,14,ASSSLGLAGQETQY
TRBV7-9,once,TRBJ2-3,11,ASSPKSTDTQY
TRBV7-8,.,TRBJ2-1,16,ASSLLQGTLHPIAKQF
TRBV11-3,.,TRBJ1-1,12,ASTSRYRNTEAF
TRBV6-4,.,TRBJ1-2,11,ASRGAGVSGYT
TRBV9,.,TRBJ2-1,13,ASSVVAGGYNEQF
TRBV9,.,TRBJ2-7,13,ASSVDGRVFYEQY
TRBV13,.,TRBJ2-7,11,ASSLGGPYEQY
TRBV29-1,.,TRBJ2-1,11,SVLTGTYNEQF
TRBV4-1,.,TRBJ2-5,15,ASSQGSAGAVQETQY
TRBV7-8,.,TRBJ2-3,13,ASSGRRWSTDTQY
TRBV6-5,.,TRBJ1-1,10,ASTTGNTEAF
TRBV27,.,TRBJ2-7,11,ACSLASLYEQY
TRBV28,.,TRBJ2-7,10,ASGQGDYEQY
TRBV28,.,TRBJ2-1,16,ASSSRAGVSSSYNEQF
TRBV7-9,.,TRBJ1-2,9,ASTTGYGYT
TRBV9,.,TRBJ2-1,14,ASSVGKRGGLEEQF
TRBV9,.,.,13,ASSEGGNRGNEQY
TRBV5-6,.,TRBJ2-7,11,ASTASLGGLQY
TRBV2,.,TRBJ1-2,14,ASSAYHRGQDYGYT
TRBV9,.,TRBJ1-1,11,ASSGRGNTEAF
TRBV13,.,TRBJ1-1,14,ASSLASQGAHTEAF
TRBV5-6,.,TRBJ1-2,12,ASSFSGTVYGYT
TRBV9,.,TRBJ1-2,15,ASSPQQGTVANYGYT
TRBV7-2,.,TRBJ1-5,13,ASSLVGGPNQPQH
TRBV5-6,.,TRBJ2-2,15,ASSLMFLTGATGELF
TRBV6-1,.,TRBJ2-1,13,ASSDEAASYNEQF
TRBV7-2,.,TRBJ2-1,12,ASSLVGRGNEQF
TRBV6-5,.,TRBJ1-6,11,ASSYTGGSPLH
TRBV14,.,TRBJ1-1,11,ASSREEYTEAF